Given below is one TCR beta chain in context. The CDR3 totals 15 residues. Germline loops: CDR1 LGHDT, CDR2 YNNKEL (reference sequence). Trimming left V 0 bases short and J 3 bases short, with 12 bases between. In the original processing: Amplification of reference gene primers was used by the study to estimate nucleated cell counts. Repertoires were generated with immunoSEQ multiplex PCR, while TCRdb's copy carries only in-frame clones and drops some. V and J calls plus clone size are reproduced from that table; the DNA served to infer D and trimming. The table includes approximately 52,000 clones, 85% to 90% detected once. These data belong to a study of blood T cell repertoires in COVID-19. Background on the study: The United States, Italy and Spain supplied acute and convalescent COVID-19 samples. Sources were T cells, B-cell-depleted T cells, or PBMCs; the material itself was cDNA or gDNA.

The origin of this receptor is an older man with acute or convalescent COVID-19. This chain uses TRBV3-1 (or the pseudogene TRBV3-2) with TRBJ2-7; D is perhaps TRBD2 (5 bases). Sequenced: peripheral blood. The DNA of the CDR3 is TGTGCCAGCAGCCAAGATCGGCTAGCTGGCTACGAGCAGTACTTC. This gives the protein CASSQDRLAGYEQYF.